This record concerns one TCR beta chain sequence. The CDR3 runs to 16 residues. Germline CDR1 is LNHNV and CDR2 is YYDKDF (reference sequence). The V segment lost 1 base and the J segment 13 bases; nucleotides outside the gene matches: 10. This specimen comes from a study of cytomegalovirus exposure and HLA in healthy donors. PCR was performed using 60 Vbeta and 13 Jbeta primers. The repertoire was sequenced with immunoSEQ multiplex PCR; TCRdb's copy has only in-frame clones and lacks some. Here the sample spans 75,000 to 80,000 clones, around 80% being singletons. V is TRBV15 and J is TRBJ2-1; 13 bases match TRBD2. The sequence derives from a male donor in good health and CMV-seronegative. What was sequenced was PBMCs. This chain's CDR3 is CATSRGVGTSGAVQFF. The CDR3 bases are TGTGCCACCAGCAGAGGGGTCGGGACTAGCGGGGCGGTCCAGTTCTTC.